This TCR beta chain was observed in a study of blood T cell repertoires in COVID-19. Study information: Collection of acute and convalescent COVID-19 samples took place in the United States, Italy and Spain.

Trimming removed 0 bases at V and 2 bases at J, with 12 bases between. Germline values: CDR1 SGHRS, CDR2 YFSETQ. This CDR3 is built from 15 residues. Profiling relied on immunoSEQ multiplex PCR, and the TCRdb table lists in-frame clones only, not all of them. The table records 200,000 to 250,000 clones, roughly 80% of them present only once. This clonotype was sampled from a woman of 80 years or more with acute or convalescent COVID-19. The V gene is TRBV5-1, the J gene TRBJ2-7; D is possibly TRBD2 (5 bases). The material sequenced was peripheral blood. CDR3 in amino acids: CASSLDVGEAYEQYF. In nucleotides, the CDR3 is TGCGCCAGCAGCTTGGATGTGGGAGAGGCCTACGAGCAGTACTTC. Together with reference TRBV5-1 and TRBJ2-7, the CDR3 gives the full variable domain: KAGVTQTPRYLIKTRGQQVTLSCSPISGHRSVSWYQQTPGQGLQFLFEYFSETQRNKGNFPGRFSGRQFSNSRSEMNVSTLELGDSALYLCASSLDVGEAYEQYFGPGTRLTVT.